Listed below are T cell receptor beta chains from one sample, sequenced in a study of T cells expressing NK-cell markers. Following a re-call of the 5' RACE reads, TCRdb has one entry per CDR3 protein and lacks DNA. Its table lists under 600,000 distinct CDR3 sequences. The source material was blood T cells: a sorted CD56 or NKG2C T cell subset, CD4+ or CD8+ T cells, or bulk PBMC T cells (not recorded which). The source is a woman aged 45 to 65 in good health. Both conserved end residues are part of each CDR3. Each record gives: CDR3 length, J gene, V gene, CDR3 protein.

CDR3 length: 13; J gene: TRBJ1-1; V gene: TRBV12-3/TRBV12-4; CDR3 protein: CASRLQGGTEAFF
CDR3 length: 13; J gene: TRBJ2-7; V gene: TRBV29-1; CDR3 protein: CSVNLVRGYEQYF
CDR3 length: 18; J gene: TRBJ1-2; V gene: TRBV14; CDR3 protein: CASSRAVRDRDPLYGYTF
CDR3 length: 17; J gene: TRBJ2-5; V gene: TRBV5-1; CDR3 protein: CASSLGLAGGPGETQYF
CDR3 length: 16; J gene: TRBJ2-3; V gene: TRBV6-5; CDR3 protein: CASSYFRAGSTDTQYF
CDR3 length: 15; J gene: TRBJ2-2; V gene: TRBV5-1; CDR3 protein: CASSADPSYTGELFF
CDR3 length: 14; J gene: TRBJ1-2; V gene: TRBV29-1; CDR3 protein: CSVAGTPAEYGYTF
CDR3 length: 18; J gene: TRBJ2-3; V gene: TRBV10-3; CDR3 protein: CAISEFSGTSFSTDTQYF
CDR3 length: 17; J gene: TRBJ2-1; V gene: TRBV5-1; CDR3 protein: CASSHNLFSGSSNEQFF
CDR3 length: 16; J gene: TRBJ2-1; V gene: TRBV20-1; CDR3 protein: CSAPSRTSGSPHEQFF
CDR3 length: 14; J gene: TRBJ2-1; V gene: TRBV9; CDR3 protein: CASGQGSSINEQFF
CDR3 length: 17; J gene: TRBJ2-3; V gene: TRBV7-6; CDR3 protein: CASSLLPGTGGTDTQYF
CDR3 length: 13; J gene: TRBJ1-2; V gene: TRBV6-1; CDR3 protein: CASSALRSYGYTF
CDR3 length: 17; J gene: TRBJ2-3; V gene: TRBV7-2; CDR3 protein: CASSYSSGRFPTDTQYF
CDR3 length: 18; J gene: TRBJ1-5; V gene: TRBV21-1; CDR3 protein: CARDRGLTTRTTCQPQHF
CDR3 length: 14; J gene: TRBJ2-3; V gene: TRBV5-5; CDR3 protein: CASSRSRLTDTQYF
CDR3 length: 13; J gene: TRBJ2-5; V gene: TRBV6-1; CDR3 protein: CASSGILQETQYF
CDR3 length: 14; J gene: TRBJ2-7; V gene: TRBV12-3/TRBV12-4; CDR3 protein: CASSFVSEAYEQYF
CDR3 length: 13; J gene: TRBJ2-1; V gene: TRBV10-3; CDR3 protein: CAISEADREGQFF
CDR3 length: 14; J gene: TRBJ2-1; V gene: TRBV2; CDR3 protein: CASSAIARGNEQFF
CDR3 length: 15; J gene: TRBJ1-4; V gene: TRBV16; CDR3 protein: CASSRTRSANEKLFF
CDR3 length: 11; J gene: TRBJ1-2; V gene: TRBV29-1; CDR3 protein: CSVAPAGGYTF
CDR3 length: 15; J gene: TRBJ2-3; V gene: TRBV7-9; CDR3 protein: CASIDPGTDTDTQYF
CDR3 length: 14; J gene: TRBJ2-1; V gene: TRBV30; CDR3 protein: CASGPGLAGGGQFF
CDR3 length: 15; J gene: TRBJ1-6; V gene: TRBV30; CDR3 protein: CAWSTTGQGYSPLHF
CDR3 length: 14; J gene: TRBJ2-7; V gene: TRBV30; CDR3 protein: CAWSVTLGDLEQYF
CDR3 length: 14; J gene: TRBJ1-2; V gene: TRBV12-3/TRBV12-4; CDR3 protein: CASRLSPDWSGYTF
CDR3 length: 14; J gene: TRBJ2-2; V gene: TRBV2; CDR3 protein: CASSDYDRGGELFF
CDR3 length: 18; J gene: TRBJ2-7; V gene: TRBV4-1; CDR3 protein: CASSQEGTSGHKGYEQYF
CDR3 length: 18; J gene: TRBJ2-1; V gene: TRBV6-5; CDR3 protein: CASTSRLAGDTNYNEQFF
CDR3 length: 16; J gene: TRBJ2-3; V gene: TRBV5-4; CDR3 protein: CASSQIGGLVADTQYF
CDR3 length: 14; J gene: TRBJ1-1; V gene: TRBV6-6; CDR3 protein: CASSYGGKNTEAFF
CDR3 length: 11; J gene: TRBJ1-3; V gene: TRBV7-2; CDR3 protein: CASSLHYTIYF
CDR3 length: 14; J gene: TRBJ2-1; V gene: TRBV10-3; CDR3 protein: CASLPGTGYNEQFF
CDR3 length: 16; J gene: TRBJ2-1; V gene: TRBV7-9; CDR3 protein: CASSQRLAGIHNEQFF
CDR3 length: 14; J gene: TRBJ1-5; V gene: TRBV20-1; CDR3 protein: CSAREGSGSQPQHF
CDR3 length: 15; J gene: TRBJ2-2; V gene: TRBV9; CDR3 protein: CASSVRGFGTGELFF
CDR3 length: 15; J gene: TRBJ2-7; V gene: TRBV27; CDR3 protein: CASRSQREVLDEQYF
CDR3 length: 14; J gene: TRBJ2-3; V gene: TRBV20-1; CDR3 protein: CSASKQGAIDTQYF
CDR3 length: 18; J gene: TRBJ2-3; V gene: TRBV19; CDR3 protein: CASSIADRGFDLSDTQYF
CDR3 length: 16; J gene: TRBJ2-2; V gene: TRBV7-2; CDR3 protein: CASSSYSGSRTGELFF
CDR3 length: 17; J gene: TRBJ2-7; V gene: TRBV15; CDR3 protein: CATSRDRRTVSSYEQYF
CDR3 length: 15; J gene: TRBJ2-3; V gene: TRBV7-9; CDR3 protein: CASSLATPSTDTQYF
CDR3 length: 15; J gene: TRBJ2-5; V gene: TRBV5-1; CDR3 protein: CASSLVAGVGETQYF
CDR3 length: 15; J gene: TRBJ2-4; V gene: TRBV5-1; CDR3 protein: CASSPGTGASNIQYF
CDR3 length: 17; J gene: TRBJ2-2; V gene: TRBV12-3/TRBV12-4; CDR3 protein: CASSTGTRQGGRGELFF
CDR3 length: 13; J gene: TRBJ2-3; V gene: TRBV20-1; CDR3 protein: CSASFPSTDTQYF
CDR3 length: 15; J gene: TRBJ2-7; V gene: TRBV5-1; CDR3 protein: CASSFGGAASYEQYF
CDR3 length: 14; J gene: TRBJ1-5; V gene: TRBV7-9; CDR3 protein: CASSTDYSNQPQHF
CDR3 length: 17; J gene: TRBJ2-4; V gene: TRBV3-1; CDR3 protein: CASSQNRGSDDKNIQYF
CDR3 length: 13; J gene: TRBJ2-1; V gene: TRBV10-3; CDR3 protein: CAISDKMGLFQFF
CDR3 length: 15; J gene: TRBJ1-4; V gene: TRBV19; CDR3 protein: CASSPMGATNEKLFF
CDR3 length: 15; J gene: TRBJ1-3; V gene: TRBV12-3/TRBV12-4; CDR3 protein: CASSPAGPGGNTIYF
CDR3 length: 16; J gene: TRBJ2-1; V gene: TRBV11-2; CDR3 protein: CASSRSSGRGFYEQFF
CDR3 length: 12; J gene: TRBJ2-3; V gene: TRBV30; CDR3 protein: CAWRTGADTQYF
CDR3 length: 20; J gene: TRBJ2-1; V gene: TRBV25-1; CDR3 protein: CASSPVGGVGRGRYYNEQFF
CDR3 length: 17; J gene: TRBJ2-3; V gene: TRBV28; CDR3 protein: CASSWTGLAGATDTQYF
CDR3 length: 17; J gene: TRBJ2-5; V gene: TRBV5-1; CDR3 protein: CASSSGLAGGVMKTQYF
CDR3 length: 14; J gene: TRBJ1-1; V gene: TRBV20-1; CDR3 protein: CSATSTGQNTEAFF